Each of the 27 T cell receptor beta chains below was sequenced from the same sample in a study of blood T cell repertoires in COVID-19. TCRdb's copy holds only in-frame clones and misses some; the assay was immunoSEQ multiplex PCR. Of 360,000 or so clones listed, 90% are singletons. Material: peripheral blood. The receptors were gathered from a young man with active or convalescent COVID-19.

The chain combines TRBV7-2 with TRBJ2-1, with 10 positions matching TRBD1. CDR1 and CDR2 (germline): SGHTA, FQGNSA. Trimming removed 3 bases from V and 2 bases from J; junction bases left unmatched: 4. This CDR3 is built from 16 residues. The CDR3 spells CASSFTGTGAYNEQFF. For the CDR3, the DNA is TGTGCCAGCAGCTTTACCGGGACAGGGGCCTACAATGAGCAGTTCTTC.

The rearrangement links TRBV6-5 to TRBJ2-1; tentative D call: TRBD2 (5 bases). V lost 8 bases and J 3 bases, leaving 11 bases between the germline ends. There are 13 residues in the CDR3. Per germline, CDR1 MNHEY and CDR2 SVGAGI. Here the CDR3 reads CASREGFYNEQFF. CDR3 DNA sequence: TGTGCCAGCCGAGAGGGATTCTACAATGAGCAGTTCTTC.

This chain joins TRBV7-2 and TRBJ2-2; 7 bases are shared with TRBD1. The CDR3 runs 16 residues. CDR1 and CDR2 from the germline V gene are SGHTA and FQGNSA. Trimming at V came to 3 bases and at J to 5 bases, leaving 9 bases not matched to a gene. The CDR3: CASSFFGRGLTGELFF. In DNA form, the CDR3 reads TGTGCCAGCAGCTTTTTCGGCAGGGGGTTAACCGGGGAGCTGTTTTTT.

J is TRBJ2-7 and V is TRBV28; tentative D call: TRBD1 (5 bases). Deletions cut 6 bases from V and 2 bases from J, with 11 bases between. The CDR3 contains 13 residues. Germline CDR1 reads MDHEN; CDR2 reads SYDVKM. Written as DNA, the CDR3 is TGTGCCAGCAGCCGGACACCTGCCTACGAGCAGTACTTC. Its protein product is CASSRTPAYEQYF.

V gene TRBV4-2 combines with J gene TRBJ1-6; D perhaps matches TRBD1 (5 bases). The length of the CDR3 is 18 residues. The germline V gene encodes CDR1 LGHNA and CDR2 YNFKEQ. Trimming pared 0 bases from V and 5 bases from J, leaving 17 bases between. In nucleotides, the CDR3 is TGTGCCAGCAGCCAAGATAGCGGCGAGGGGCGAAATAATTCACCCCTCCACTTT. Protein sequence: CASSQDSGEGRNNSPLHF.

The chain uses TRBV2 and TRBJ1-1; the D is unclear. CDR1 SNHLY and CDR2 FYNNEI come from the germline V gene. Trimming stripped 2 bases from V and 1 base from J, with 11 bases between. This CDR3 spans 15 amino acids. CDR3 DNA sequence: TGTGCCAGCAGTGAAAATCGCCCTAGGAACACTGAAGCTTTCTTT. This translates into CASSENRPRNTEAFF. The complete variable domain, with remaining parts taken from reference TRBV2 and TRBJ1-1, reads EPEVTQTPSHQVTQMGQEVILRCVPISNHLYFYWYRQILGQKVEFLVSFYNNEISEKSEIFDDQFSVERPDGSNFTLKIRSTKLEDSAMYFCASSENRPRNTEAFFGQGTRLTVV.

The chain is built from TRBV11-2 and TRBJ1-1, with a tentative D call TRBD1 (5 bases). This CDR3 is 16 amino acids long. Trimming shortened V by 4 bases and J by 0 bases, and 15 bases separated the two germline ends. In germline, CDR1 is SGHAT, CDR2 FQNNGV. This chain's CDR3 is CASSSGSGRMNTEAFF. The DNA of the CDR3 is TGTGCCAGCAGCTCAGGGAGCGGGCGTATGAACACTGAAGCTTTCTTT.

The chain has TRBV6-6 and TRBJ2-5; TRBD1 agrees at 10 bases. This CDR3 has 13 residues. Germline V gene sequence: CDR1 MNHNY, CDR2 SVGAGI (reference sequence). With V trimmed by 4 bases and J by 4 bases, 0 bases remained unmatched. CDR3 amino acids: CASSWTGGETQYF. The CDR3, as DNA: TGTGCCAGCAGTTGGACAGGGGGAGAGACCCAGTACTTC.

The chain employs TRBV28 and TRBJ1-4, with D unclear. The CDR3 has 15 amino acids. Trimming pared 5 bases from V and 5 bases from J, leaving 15 bases between. The V gene's germline CDR1 is MDHEN and CDR2 SYDVKM. Here the CDR3 reads CASSTTGRFNEKLFF. CDR3 coding DNA: TGTGCCAGCAGTACGACCGGGAGATTCAATGAAAAACTGTTTTTT. The variable domain in full, completed from reference TRBV28 and TRBJ1-4, reads DVKVTQSSRYLVKRTGEKVFLECVQDMDHENMFWYRQDPGLGLRLIYFSYDVKMKEKGDIPEGYSVSREKKERFSLILESASTNQTSMYLCASSTTGRFNEKLFFGSGTQLSVL.

The CDR3 coding sequence is TGTGCCAGCAGTCCTCGGGTAAATTATGGCTACACCTTC. Its protein is CASSPRVNYGYTF. This chain connects TRBV6-5 to TRBJ1-2; D gene uncertain. Germline V gene lookup returns CDR1 MNHEY and CDR2 SVGAGI. V lost 5 bases and J 5 bases, leaving 12 bases between the germline ends. CDR3 size: 13 residues.

V usage is TRBV6-5 and J usage is TRBJ1-1; D remains ambiguous. This CDR3 is built from 11 residues. V lost 8 bases and J 1 base, leaving 5 bases between the germline ends. CDR1 MNHEY and CDR2 SVGAGI come from the germline V gene. In DNA, the CDR3 is TGTGCCAGCTTCCGGAACACTGAAGCTTTCTTT. This translates into CASFRNTEAFF.

Remarks on this clone: Compared with germline, one end of the junction differs, possibly owing to a read error. V usage is TRBV28 and J usage is TRBJ2-6, with TRBD1 matching 12 bases. The CDR3 has 19 amino acids. Germline CDR1 reads MDHEN; CDR2 reads SYDVKM. CDR3 sequence: CASSHTTGTGGSGANVLTF. CDR3 sequence (DNA): TGTGCCAGCAGTCATACTACCGGGACAGGGGGCTCTGGGGCCAACGTGCTGACTTTC.

V and J are TRBV19 and TRBJ1-4; 7 nucleotides match TRBD1. In germline, CDR1 is LNHDA, CDR2 SQIVND (reference sequence). V trimming: 1 base; J trimming: 3 bases; junction bases outside the gene matches: 5. The CDR3 contains 16 residues. The CDR3, as DNA: TGTGCCAGTAGTATAGGACAGGGTTTGGCTAATGAAAAACTGTTTTTT. Protein: CASSIGQGLANEKLFF.

The chain uses TRBV6-4 and TRBJ2-3; maybe TRBD2 (6 bases). The CDR3 sequence is 14 residues long. Deletions cut 8 bases from V and 2 bases from J, with 14 bases between. The germline V gene has CDR1 MRHNA and CDR2 SNTAGT. This CDR3 reads CASARGENTDTQYF. CDR3 nucleotides: TGTGCCAGCGCTCGCGGGGAGAACACAGATACGCAGTATTTT.

The V and J genes are TRBV28 and TRBJ2-3, with 11 bases identical to TRBD1. Per the germline V gene, CDR1 is MDHEN and CDR2 is SYDVKM. There are 15 residues in the CDR3. V shed 5 bases, J shed 3 bases, and the junction held 4 bases outside the gene matches. The CDR3: CASSRTGGGTDTQYF. As DNA, the CDR3 is TGTGCCAGCAGTCGGACAGGGGGCGGGACAGATACGCAGTATTTT. The entire variable domain, with the rest obtained from reference TRBV28 and TRBJ2-3, is as follows: DVKVTQSSRYLVKRTGEKVFLECVQDMDHENMFWYRQDPGLGLRLIYFSYDVKMKEKGDIPEGYSVSREKKERFSLILESASTNQTSMYLCASSRTGGGTDTQYFGPGTRLTVL.

This sequence joins TRBV5-1 and TRBJ1-6; 10 nucleotides agree with TRBD1. The CDR3 extends over 20 amino acids. Germline V gene sequence: CDR1 SGHRS, CDR2 YFSETQ. Unmatched junction bases numbered 14, after V lost 2 bases and J lost 3 bases. The CDR3 DNA reads as TGCGCCAGCAGCTTATACCGGGACAGGGGAATGAAGTACTATAATTCACCCCTCCACTTT. It encodes CASSLYRDRGMKYYNSPLHF.

The J gene is TRBJ1-6, the V gene TRBV19; D perhaps matches TRBD1 (5 bases). V was pared by 5 bases and J by 4 bases, with 15 bases between. This CDR3 contains 16 residues. Germline-derived CDR1 and CDR2 are LNHDA and SQIVND (reference sequence). The CDR3 DNA sequence: TGTGCCAGTAGTCCCTCGACACGGGGGTATAATTCACCCCTCCACTTT. Amino acids: CASSPSTRGYNSPLHF.

This clone was observed a few times. The chain uses TRBV6-5 and TRBJ2-1; 8 bases fit TRBD2. Unmatched junction bases numbered 3, after V lost 7 bases and J lost 4 bases. Germline CDR1 and CDR2: MNHEY and SVGAGI. The CDR3 runs 13 residues. CDR3 region: CASNSGAYNEQFF. The CDR3 region has the DNA TGTGCCAGCAATAGCGGGGCATACAATGAGCAGTTCTTC.

This chain uses TRBV6-2 or TRBV6-3 with TRBJ2-7; 10 bases line up with TRBD2. Per the germline V gene, CDR1 is MNHEY and CDR2 is SVGEGT. The junction had 4 bases not matched to a gene; V was cut back by 5 bases and J by 3 bases. This CDR3 is built from 14 residues. As DNA, the CDR3 is TGTGCCAGCAGTGCACTAGCGGGATACTACGAGCAGTACTTC. It is translated as CASSALAGYYEQYF.

The table lists this clone with a few counts. The gene calls are TRBV12-3 or TRBV12-4 and TRBJ1-6; TRBD1 might be the D (5 bases). The CDR3 sequence is 12 residues long. Trimming took 2 bases from V and 10 from J, leaving 6 bases between them. CDR3 DNA sequence: TGTGCCAGCAGTTTAAAGGGGTCACCCCTCCACTTT. Its translation: CASSLKGSPLHF.

CDR3 bases: TGCAGTCTGCGCCTTAGCTACGAGCAGTACTTC. The encoded protein is CSLRLSYEQYF. V and J are TRBV20-1 and TRBJ2-7, with D unresolved. Trimming pared 8 bases from V and 3 bases from J, leaving 11 bases between. Germline loops: CDR1 DFQATT, CDR2 SNEGSKA (reference sequence). This CDR3 contains 11 residues.

In regard to this clone: Within the sample, other DNA sequences also encode this same CDR3. The chain carries TRBV7-2 and TRBJ1-1, with D maybe TRBD1 (5 bases). V shed 5 bases and J shed 1 base, with 8 bases lying between them. The CDR3 totals 13 residues. Germline-derived CDR1 and CDR2 are SGHTA and FQGNSA. The CDR3 reads CASSLGRNTEAFF. The CDR3 DNA is TGTGCCAGCAGCCTGGGGCGGAACACTGAAGCTTTCTTT.

The chain recombines TRBV18 with TRBJ1-5; D possibly corresponds to TRBD1 (5 bases). The germline V gene has CDR1 KGHSH and CDR2 LQKENI. The CDR3 runs to 13 residues. The V and J ends lost 2 bases and 5 bases respectively, with 7 bases between them. CDR3 nucleotide sequence: TGTGCCAGCTCACCAGGGGGGGATCAGCCCCAGCATTTT. It codes for CASSPGGDQPQHF.

This chain connects TRBV7-9 to TRBJ2-7, with 7 nucleotides matching TRBD1. V gave up 4 bases and J gave up 3 bases; unmatched junction bases: 12. The CDR3 covers 16 residues. CDR1 is SEHNR, CDR2 FQNEAQ, per germline (reference sequence). The DNA of the CDR3 is TGTGCCAGCAGCTCCGTAGACAGGGATATAATCTACGAGCAGTACTTC. It translates to CASSSVDRDIIYEQYF.

The chain has TRBV7-2 and TRBJ1-4, with 7 bases matching TRBD1. The V and J ends lost 5 bases and 1 base, in that order; junction bases with no gene match: 1. The germline V gene encodes CDR1 SGHTA and CDR2 FQGNSA. The CDR3 covers 14 residues. Here the CDR3 reads CASSRDRTNEKLFF. The CDR3 nucleotides read TGTGCCAGCAGCCGGGACAGAACTAATGAAAAACTGTTTTTT.

The rearrangement joins TRBV12-3 or TRBV12-4 to TRBJ1-2, with D possibly being TRBD1 (5 bases). Trimming took off 3 bases at V and 6 bases at J, with 11 bases between the two ends. The CDR3 loop spans 13 amino acids. This CDR3 reads CASSFYAGNGYTF. In nucleotides, the CDR3 is TGTGCCAGCAGTTTCTATGCAGGGAATGGCTACACCTTC.

The chain joins TRBV7-2 to TRBJ1-1; D call uncertain. This CDR3 has 14 amino acids. Germline CDR1 and CDR2: SGHTA and FQGNSA. Deletions cut 5 bases from V and 5 bases from J, with 15 bases between. The CDR3 protein is CASSLIWSGTEAFF. Written as DNA, the CDR3 is TGTGCCAGCAGCCTAATCTGGTCCGGTACTGAAGCTTTCTTT.